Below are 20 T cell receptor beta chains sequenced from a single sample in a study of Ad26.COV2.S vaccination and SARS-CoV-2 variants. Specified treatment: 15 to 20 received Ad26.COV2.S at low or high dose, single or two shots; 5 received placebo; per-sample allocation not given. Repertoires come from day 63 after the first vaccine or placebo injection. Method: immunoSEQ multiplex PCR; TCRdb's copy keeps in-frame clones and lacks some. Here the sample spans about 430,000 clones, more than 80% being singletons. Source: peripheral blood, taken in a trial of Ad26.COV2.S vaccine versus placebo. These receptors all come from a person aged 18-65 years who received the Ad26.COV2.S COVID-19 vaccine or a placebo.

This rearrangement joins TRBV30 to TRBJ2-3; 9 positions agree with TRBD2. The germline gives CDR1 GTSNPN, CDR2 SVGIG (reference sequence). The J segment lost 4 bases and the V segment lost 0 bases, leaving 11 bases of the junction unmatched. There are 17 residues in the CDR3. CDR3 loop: CAWSVGSLAGAADTQYF. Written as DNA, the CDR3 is TGTGCCTGGAGTGTGGGGTCTTTAGCGGGAGCGGCAGATACGCAGTATTTT.

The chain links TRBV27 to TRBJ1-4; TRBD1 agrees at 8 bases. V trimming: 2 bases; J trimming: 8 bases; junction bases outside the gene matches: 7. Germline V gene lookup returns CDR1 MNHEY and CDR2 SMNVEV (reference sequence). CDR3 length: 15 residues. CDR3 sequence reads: CASSLSGTGFEKLFF. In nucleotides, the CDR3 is TGTGCCAGCAGTTTAAGCGGGACAGGATTCGAAAAACTGTTTTTT.

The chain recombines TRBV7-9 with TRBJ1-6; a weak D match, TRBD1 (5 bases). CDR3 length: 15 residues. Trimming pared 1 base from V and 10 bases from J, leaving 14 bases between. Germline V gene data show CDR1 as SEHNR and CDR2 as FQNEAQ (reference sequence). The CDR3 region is CASSLGPGKQSPLHF. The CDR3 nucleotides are TGTGCCAGCAGCTTAGGGCCAGGGAAACAGTCACCCCTCCACTTT.

The CDR3 protein is CASSVSGVSYNEQFF. The DNA for the CDR3 is TGTGCCAGCAGCGTAAGCGGAGTGTCCTACAATGAGCAGTTCTTC. The V and J genes are TRBV9 and TRBJ2-1; a possible D gene is TRBD2 (5 bases). V was shortened by 1 base and J by 1 base, with 9 bases between the two germline ends. This CDR3 spans 15 amino acids. The germline CDR1 and CDR2 sequences are SGDLS and YYNGEE.

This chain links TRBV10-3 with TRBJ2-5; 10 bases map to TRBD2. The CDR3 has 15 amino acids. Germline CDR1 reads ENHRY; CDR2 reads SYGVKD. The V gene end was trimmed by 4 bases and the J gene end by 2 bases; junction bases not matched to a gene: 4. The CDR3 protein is CAISVSSGSQETQYF. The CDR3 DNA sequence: TGTGCCATCAGTGTCTCTAGCGGGAGTCAAGAGACCCAGTACTTC.

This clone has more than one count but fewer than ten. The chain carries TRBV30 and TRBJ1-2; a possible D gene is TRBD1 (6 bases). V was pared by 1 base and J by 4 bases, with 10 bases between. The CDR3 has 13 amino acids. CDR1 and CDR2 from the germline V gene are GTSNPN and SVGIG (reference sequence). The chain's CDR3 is CAWSATGSYGYTF. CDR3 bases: TGTGCCTGGAGTGCTACAGGGAGCTATGGCTACACCTTC.

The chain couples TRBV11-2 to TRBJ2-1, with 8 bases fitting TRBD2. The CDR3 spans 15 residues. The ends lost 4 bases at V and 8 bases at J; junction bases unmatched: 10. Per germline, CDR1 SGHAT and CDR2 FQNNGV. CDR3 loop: CASSYSTGLVDEQFF. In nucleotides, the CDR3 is TGTGCCAGCAGCTACTCGACGGGACTAGTCGATGAGCAGTTCTTC.

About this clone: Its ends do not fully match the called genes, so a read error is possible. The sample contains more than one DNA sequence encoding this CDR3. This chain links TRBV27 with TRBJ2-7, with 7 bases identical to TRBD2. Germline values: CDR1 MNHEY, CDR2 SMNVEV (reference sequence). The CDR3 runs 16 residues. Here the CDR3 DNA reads TGTGCCACCTATCCCGGAGCGGGATCACTTCCCTATGAGCAGTACTTC. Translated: CATYPGAGSLPYEQYF.

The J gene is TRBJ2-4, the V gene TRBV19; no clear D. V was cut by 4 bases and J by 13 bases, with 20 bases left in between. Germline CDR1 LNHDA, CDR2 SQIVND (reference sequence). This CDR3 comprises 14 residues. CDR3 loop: CASSRTIDSPPQYF. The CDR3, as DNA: TGTGCCAGTAGTAGGACGATCGACTCACCTCCGCAGTACTTC.

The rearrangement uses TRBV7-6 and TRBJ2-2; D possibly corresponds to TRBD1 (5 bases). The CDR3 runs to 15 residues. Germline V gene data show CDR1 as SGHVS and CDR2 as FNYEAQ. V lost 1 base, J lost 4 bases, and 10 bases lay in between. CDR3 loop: CASSLGDSPTGELFF. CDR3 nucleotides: TGTGCCAGCAGCTTAGGTGACAGTCCCACCGGGGAGCTGTTTTTT.

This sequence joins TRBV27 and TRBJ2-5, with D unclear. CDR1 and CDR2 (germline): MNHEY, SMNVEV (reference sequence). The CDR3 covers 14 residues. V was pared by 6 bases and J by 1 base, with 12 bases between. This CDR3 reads CASRELGVQETQYF. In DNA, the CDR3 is TGTGCCAGCAGAGAGCTCGGTGTCCAAGAGACCCAGTACTTC.

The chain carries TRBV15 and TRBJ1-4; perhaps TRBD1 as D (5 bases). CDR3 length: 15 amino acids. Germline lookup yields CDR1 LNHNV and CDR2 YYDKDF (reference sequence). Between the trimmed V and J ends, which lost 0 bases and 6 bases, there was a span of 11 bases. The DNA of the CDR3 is TGTGCCACCAGCAGAGATCCGGGGCCCGATGAAAAACTGTTTTTT. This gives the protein CATSRDPGPDEKLFF.

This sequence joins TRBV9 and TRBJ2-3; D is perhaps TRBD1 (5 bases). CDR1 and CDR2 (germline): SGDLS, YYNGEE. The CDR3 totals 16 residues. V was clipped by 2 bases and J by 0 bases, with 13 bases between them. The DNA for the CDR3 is TGTGCCAGCAGCGTTCTGGTGGGGCAAAGCACAGATACGCAGTATTTT. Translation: CASSVLVGQSTDTQYF.

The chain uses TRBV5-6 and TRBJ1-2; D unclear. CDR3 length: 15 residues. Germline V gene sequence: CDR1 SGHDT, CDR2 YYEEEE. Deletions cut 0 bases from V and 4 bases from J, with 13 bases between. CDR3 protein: CASSLDLSGGYGYTF. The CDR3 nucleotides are TGTGCCAGCAGCTTGGACCTATCCGGAGGCTATGGCTACACCTTC.

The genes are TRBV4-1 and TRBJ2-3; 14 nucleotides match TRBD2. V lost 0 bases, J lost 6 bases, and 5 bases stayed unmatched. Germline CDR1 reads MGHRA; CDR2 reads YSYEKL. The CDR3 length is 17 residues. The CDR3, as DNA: TGCGCCAGCAGCCAAGATGGGACTAGCGGGAGTGGGGATACGCAGTATTTT. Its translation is CASSQDGTSGSGDTQYF.

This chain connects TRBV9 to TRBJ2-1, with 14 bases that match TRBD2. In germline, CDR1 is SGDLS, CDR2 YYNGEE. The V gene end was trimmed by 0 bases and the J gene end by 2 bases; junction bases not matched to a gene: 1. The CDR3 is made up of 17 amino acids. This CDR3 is CASSVEGLAGAYNEQFF. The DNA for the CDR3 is TGTGCCAGCAGCGTAGAGGGACTAGCGGGGGCCTACAATGAGCAGTTCTTC. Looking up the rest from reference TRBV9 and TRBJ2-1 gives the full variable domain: DSGVTQTPKHLITATGQRVTLRCSPRSGDLSVYWYQQSLDQGLQFLIQYYNGEERAKGNILERFSAQQFPDLHSELNLSSLELGDSALYFCASSVEGLAGAYNEQFFGPGTRLTVL.

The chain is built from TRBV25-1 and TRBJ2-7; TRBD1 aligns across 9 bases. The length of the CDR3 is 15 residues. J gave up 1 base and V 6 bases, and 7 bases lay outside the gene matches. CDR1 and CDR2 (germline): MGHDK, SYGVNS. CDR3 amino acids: CASSASGTGSYEQYF. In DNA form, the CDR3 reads TGTGCCAGCAGCGCAAGTGGGACAGGGTCCTACGAGCAGTACTTC.

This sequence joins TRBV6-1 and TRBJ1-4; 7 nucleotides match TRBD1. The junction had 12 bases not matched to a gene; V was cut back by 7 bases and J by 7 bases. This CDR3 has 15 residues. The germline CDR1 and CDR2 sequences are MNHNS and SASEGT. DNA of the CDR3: TGTGCCAGCAAAGGGGGGCAGGGGGTGGGTGAAAAACTGTTTTTT. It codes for CASKGGQGVGEKLFF.

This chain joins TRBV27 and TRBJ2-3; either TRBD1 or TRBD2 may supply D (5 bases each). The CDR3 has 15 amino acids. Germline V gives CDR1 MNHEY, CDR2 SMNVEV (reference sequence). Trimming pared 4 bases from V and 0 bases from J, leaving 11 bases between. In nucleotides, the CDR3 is TGTGCCAGCAGTTCCGGGACGTCTAGCACAGATACGCAGTATTTT. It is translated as CASSSGTSSTDTQYF.

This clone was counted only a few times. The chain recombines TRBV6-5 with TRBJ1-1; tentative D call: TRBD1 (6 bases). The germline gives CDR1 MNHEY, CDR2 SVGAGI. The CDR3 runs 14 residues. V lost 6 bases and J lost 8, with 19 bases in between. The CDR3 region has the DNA TGTGCCAGCAGCCTTCTTTCAGGGGATTCAGAAGCTTTCTTT. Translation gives CASSLLSGDSEAFF.